One sample yielded the 2 T cell receptor beta chains listed below, sequenced in a study of shared clonotypes between healthy human individuals. Generated by immunoSEQ multiplex PCR, the TCRdb table keeps only in-frame clones and is missing some. The sample shows roughly 2.4 million clones, around 95% of them seen only once. Sequenced: naive CD4+ T cells sorted from blood. As to subset: CD45RA+ positively selected. The receptors were gathered from a man younger than 30 in good health.

J is TRBJ2-2 and V is TRBV10-3; D perhaps matches TRBD2 (6 bases). This CDR3 spans 13 amino acids. From germline, CDR1 is ENHRY and CDR2 SYGVKD. V shed 6 bases and J shed 5 bases, with 10 bases lying between them. The CDR3 is CAISEGLTGELFF. The DNA for the CDR3 is TGTGCCATCAGCGAGGGACTTACCGGGGAGCTGTTTTTT.

J is TRBJ1-1 and V is TRBV7-2, with TRBD1 matching over 12 bases. The V gene end was trimmed by 5 bases and the J gene end by 6 bases; junction bases not matched to a gene: 16. The CDR3 has 18 residues. Germline values: CDR1 SGHTA, CDR2 FQGNSA. CDR3 DNA sequence: TGTGCCAGCAGCAAACACTTACCGGGACAGGGGGCGCGCGCTGAAGCTTTCTTT. Translation: CASSKHLPGQGARAEAFF.